The TCR beta chain under discussion was sequenced for a study of cytomegalovirus exposure and HLA in healthy donors. V lost 3 bases and J 1 base, leaving 18 bases between the germline ends. The germline CDR1 and CDR2 sequences are LNHDA and SQIVND (reference sequence). The CDR3 runs to 17 residues. Regarding the study as a whole: Relative to equally common others, HLA-associated TCR beta chains showed greater clonal expansion in a later analysis. HLA-A and HLA-B allele assignments for most subjects were reportedly predicted accurately using TCR beta sequences.

This clone appeared once. Its antigen remains unknown. 13 Jbeta primers and 60 Vbeta primers were used for the PCR. Data came from immunoSEQ multiplex PCR; TCRdb stores just in-frame clones and leaves some out. The sample records 150,000 to 200,000 clones, about nine tenths being singletons. The chain employs TRBV19 and TRBJ1-1, with D unresolved. The receptor's source is a boy under 10 years old in good health and CMV-seronegative. The sample was PBMCs. Here the CDR3 DNA reads TGTGCCAGTAGTATTATGGCAGCCGCCAGCGAGAACACTGAAGCTTTCTTT. As protein: CASSIMAAASENTEAFF. The whole variable domain, filled in from reference TRBV19 and TRBJ1-1, reads DGGITQSPKYLFRKEGQNVTLSCEQNLNHDAMYWYRQDPGQGLRLIYYSQIVNDFQKGDIAEGYSVSREKKESFPLTVTSAQKNPTAFYLCASSIMAAASENTEAFFGQGTRLTVV.